This T cell receptor beta chain was sequenced during a study of blood T cell repertoires in COVID-19. Overall study: Sites in the United States, Italy and Spain provided acute and convalescent COVID-19 samples. Nucleic acid was either cDNA or gDNA, and it came from T cells, B-cell-depleted T cells, or PBMCs.

Germline CDR1 and CDR2: MDHEN and SYDVKM. The CDR3 is made up of 17 amino acids. V trimming: 5 bases; J trimming: 1 base; junction bases outside the gene matches: 10. Using immunoSEQ multiplex PCR, the repertoire was profiled, and TCRdb retains in-frame clones only, with some absent. Found here are 300,000 to 400,000 clones, 85% to 90% of them singletons; the top ten hold 5.5% to 7.5%. Sequencing input: peripheral blood. The genes are TRBV28 and TRBJ1-1; TRBD1 matches at 10 bases. The sequence came from a woman aged 70 to 79 with COVID-19, enrolled during active disease. The CDR3 spells CASSDLGGQGRNTEAFF. CDR3 nucleotides: TGTGCCAGCAGTGACTTGGGGGGACAGGGGAGGAACACTGAAGCTTTCTTT.